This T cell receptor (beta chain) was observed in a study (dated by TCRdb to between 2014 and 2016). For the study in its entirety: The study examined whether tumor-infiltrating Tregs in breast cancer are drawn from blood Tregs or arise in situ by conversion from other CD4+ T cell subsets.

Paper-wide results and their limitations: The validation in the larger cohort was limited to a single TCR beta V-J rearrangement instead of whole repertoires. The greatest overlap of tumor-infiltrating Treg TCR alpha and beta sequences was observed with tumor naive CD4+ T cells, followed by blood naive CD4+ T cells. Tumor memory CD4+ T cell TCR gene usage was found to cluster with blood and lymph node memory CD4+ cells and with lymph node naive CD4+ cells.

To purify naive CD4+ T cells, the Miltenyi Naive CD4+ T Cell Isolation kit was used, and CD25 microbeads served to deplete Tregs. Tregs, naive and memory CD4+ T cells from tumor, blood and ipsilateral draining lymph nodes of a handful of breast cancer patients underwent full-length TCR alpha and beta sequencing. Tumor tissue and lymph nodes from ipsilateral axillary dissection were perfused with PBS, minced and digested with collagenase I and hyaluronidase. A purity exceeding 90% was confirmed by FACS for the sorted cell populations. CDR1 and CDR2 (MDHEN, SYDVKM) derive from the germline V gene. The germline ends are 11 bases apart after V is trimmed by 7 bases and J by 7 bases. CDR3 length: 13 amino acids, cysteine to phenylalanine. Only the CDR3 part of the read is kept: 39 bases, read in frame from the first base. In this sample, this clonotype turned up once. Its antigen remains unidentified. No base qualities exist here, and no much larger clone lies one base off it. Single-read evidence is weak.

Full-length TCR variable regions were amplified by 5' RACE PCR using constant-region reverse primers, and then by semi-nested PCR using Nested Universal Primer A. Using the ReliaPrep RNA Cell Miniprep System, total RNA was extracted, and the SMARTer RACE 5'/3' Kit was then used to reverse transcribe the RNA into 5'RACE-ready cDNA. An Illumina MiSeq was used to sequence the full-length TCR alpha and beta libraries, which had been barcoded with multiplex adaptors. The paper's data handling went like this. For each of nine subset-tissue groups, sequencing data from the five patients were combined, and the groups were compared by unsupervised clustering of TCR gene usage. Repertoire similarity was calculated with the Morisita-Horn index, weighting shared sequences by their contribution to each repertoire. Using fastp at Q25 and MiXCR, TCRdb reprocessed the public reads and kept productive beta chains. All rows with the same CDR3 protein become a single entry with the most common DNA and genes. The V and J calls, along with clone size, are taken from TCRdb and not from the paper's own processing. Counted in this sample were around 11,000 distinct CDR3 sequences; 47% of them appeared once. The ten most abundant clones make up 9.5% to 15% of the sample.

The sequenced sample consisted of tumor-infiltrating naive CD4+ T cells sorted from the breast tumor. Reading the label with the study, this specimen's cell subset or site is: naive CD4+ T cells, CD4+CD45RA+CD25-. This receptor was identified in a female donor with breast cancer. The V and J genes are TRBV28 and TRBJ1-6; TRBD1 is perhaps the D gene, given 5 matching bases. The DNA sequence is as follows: TGTGCCAGCACGAGGGGCAGGAATTCACCCCTCCACTTT. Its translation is CASTRGRNSPLHF.